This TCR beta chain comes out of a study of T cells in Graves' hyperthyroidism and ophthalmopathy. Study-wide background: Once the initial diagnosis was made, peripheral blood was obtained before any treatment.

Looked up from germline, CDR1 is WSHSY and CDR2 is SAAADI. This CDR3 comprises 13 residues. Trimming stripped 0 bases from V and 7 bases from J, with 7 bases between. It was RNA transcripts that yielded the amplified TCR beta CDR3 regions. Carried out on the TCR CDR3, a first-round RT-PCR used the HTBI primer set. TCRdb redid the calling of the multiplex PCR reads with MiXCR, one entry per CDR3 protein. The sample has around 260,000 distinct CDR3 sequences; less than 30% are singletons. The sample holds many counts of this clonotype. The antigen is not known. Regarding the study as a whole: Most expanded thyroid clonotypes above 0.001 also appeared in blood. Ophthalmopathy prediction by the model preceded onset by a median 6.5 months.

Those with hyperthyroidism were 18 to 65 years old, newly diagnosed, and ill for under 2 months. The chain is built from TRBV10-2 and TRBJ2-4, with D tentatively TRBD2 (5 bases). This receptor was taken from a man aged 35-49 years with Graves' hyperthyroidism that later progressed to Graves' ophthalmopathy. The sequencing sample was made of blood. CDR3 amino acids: CASSESRGNIQYF. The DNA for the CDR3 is TGCGCCAGCAGTGAGTCTCGAGGGAACATTCAGTACTTC.